Described below is a single T cell receptor beta chain sequence and its context. Antigen specificity is unknown. Some clones are missing from TCRdb's copy, which holds only in-frame ones; the method was immunoSEQ multiplex PCR. The sample records just under 20,000 clones, 75% to 85% being singletons. The data belong to a study of OX40 agonist ivuxolimab in advanced cancers. Across the whole study: Patients received intravenous ivuxolimab every 2 weeks at 0.01 to 10 mg/kg.

Broader study findings: Circulating CD4+ and CD8+ T cells showed clonal expansion by week 6 at 0.1 to 3.0 mg/kg. Some patients without response likewise showed low normalized clonal expansion. Compared with others, partial responders at 0.1-3.0 mg/kg displayed clonal expansion among the lowest.

The CDR3 consists of 15 residues. The V segment lost 4 bases and the J segment 2 bases; nucleotides outside the gene matches: 6. CDR1 SGDLS and CDR2 YYNGEE come from the germline V gene. The TCR sequence derives from an adult with an advanced solid tumor such as melanoma, head and neck, liver or kidney cancer. The sample was CD4+ or CD8+ T cells sorted from blood, taken in a trial of the OX40 agonist ivuxolimab. V usage is TRBV9 and J usage is TRBJ2-7, with 10 nucleotides matching TRBD1. CDR3 in DNA: TGTGCCAGCAGCACGTCCGGGACAGGGGCCTACGAGCAGTACTTC. Translated: CASSTSGTGAYEQYF.